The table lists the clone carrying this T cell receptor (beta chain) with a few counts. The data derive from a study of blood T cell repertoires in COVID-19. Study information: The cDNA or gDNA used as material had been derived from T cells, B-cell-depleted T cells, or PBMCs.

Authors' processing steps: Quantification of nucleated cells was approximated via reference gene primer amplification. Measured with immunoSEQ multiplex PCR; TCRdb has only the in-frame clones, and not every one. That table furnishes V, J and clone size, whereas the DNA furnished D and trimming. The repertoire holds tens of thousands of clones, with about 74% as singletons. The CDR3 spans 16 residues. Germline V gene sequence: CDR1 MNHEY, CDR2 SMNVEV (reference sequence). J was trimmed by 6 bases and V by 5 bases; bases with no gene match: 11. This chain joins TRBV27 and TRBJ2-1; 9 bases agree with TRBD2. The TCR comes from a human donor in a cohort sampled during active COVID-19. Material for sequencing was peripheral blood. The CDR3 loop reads CASSGVVSGRPNEQFF. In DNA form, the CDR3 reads TGTGCCAGCAGTGGGGTTGTAAGCGGGAGGCCCAATGAGCAGTTCTTC.